This paragraph reports one T cell receptor beta chain. What it recognizes is unknown. This entry comes from a study of T cell responses to AZD1222 COVID-19 vaccine. Whole-study findings and limits: At baseline, seropositivity was found in only a handful of AZD1222 recipients. Vaccine-associated CD4 TCRs spanned spike, dominant at 160-218 and 743-854. Donors, mostly white British, included more females; clonal diversity was possibly underestimated.

Sequenced by immunoSEQ multiplex PCR; TCRdb stores in-frame clones only, minus some. The repertoire has about 130,000 clones, about 93% of them found once; the top ten carry around 0.91%. Germline V lookup: CDR1 SGHRS, CDR2 YFSETQ. CDR3 length: 15 amino acids. Trimming shortened V by 0 bases and J by 10 bases, and 14 bases separated the two germline ends. This material consisted of peripheral blood, taken on day 0 of AZD1222 vaccination. The chain combines TRBV5-1 with TRBJ1-6; TRBD1 is a possible D gene (5 bases). This receptor was identified in an adult in good health. CDR3 sequence: CASSLVDIGYSPLHF. The CDR3 nucleotides are TGCGCCAGCAGCTTGGTGGACATAGGGTACTCACCCCTCCACTTT.